Reported below is one TCR beta chain. The record originates from a study of cytomegalovirus exposure and HLA in healthy donors. The roughly 120-subject validation cohort, separate from the roughly 700-subject first cohort, included the donors. Germline CDR1 SGHTA, CDR2 FQGTGA. The CDR3 loop spans 15 amino acids. V was cut by 1 base and J by 3 bases, with 13 bases left in between. TCRdb keeps only in-frame clones here, not all; method: immunoSEQ multiplex PCR. This table has about 58,000 clones, 90% appearing once. Sequencing was performed on PBMCs. The receptor was isolated from a man between 18 and 29 years old in good health and CMV-seronegative. V gene TRBV7-3 combines with J gene TRBJ2-7, with TRBD2 as a possible D gene (7 bases). The chain's CDR3 is CASSLMGGPFYEQYF. CDR3 DNA sequence: TGTGCCAGCAGCTTAATGGGGGGGCCCTTCTACGAGCAGTACTTC. The full variable domain, with the rest looked up from reference TRBV7-3 and TRBJ2-7, is GAGVSQTPSNKVTEKGKYVELRCDPISGHTALYWYRQSLGQGPEFLIYFQGTGAADDSGLPNDRFFAVRPEGSVSTLKIQRTERGDSAVYLCASSLMGGPFYEQYFGPGTRLTVT.